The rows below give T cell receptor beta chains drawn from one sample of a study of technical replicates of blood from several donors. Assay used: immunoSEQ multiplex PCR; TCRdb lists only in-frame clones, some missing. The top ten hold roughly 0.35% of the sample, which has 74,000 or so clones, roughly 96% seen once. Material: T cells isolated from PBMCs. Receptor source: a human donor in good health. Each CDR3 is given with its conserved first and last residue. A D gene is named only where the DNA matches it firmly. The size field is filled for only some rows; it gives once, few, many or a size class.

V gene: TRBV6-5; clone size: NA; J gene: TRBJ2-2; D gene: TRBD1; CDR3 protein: CASRSGQGATGELFF; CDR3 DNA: TGTGCCAGCAGATCGGGACAGGGGGCCACCGGGGAGCTGTTTTTT
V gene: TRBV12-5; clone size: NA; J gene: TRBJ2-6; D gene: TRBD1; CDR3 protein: CASGSILKTGGAYGANVLTF; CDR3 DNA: TGTGCTAGTGGTTCCATCCTTAAGACAGGGGGCGCTTATGGGGCCAACGTCCTGACTTTC
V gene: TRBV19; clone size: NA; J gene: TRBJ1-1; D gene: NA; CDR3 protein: CASSIQGNTEAFF; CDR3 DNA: TGTGCCAGTAGTATACAGGGGAACACTGAAGCTTTCTTT
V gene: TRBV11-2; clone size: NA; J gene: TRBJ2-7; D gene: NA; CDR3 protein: CASSLNKNEQYF; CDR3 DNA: TGTGCCAGCAGCTTAAACAAGAACGAGCAGTACTTC
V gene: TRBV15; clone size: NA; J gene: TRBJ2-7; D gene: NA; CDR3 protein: CATSGDSYEQYF; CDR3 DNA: TGTGCCACCTCAGGGGATTCCTACGAGCAGTACTTC
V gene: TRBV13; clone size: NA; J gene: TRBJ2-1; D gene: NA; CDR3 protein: CASSLEGGAGSSYNEQFF; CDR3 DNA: TGTGCCAGCAGCTTAGAAGGTGGGGCGGGGAGCTCCTACAATGAGCAGTTCTTC
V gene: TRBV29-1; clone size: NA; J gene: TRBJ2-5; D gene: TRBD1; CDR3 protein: CSVPGTAFPGTQYF; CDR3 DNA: TGCAGCGTCCCCGGGACAGCGTTCCCAGGGACCCAGTACTTC
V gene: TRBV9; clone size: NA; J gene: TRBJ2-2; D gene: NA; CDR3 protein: CASGESLDGNTGELFF; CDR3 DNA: TGTGCCAGCGGTGAAAGTCTAGACGGAAACACCGGGGAGCTGTTTTTT
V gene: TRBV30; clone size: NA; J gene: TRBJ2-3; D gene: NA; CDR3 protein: CAWSRGRADTQYF; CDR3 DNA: TGTGCCTGGAGCAGGGGTCGCGCAGATACGCAGTATTTT
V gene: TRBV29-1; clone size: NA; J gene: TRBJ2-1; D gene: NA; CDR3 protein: CSVDSLASGDHAEQFF; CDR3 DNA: TGCAGCGTTGATAGTCTCGCGTCGGGAGACCACGCCGAGCAGTTCTTC
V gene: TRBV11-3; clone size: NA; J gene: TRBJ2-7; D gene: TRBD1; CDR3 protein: CASSLVFETGGASAYEQYF; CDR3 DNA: TGTGCCAGCAGCTTAGTATTTGAGACAGGGGGCGCTTCGGCCTACGAGCAGTACTTC
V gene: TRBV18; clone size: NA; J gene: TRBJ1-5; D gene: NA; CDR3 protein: CASSRQLVGPQHF; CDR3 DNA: TGTGCCAGCTCACGACAGTTGGTTGGGCCCCAGCATTTT
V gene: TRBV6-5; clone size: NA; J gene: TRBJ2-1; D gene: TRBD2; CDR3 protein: CASSGRGRALNEQFF; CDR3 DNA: TGTGCCAGCAGTGGACGCGGGAGGGCCTTGAATGAGCAGTTCTTC
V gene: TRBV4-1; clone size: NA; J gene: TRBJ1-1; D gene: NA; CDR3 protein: CASKMTGLNTEAFF; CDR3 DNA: TGCGCCAGTAAGATGACAGGTTTGAACACTGAAGCTTTCTTT
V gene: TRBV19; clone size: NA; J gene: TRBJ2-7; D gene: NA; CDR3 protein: CASSMIRESYEQYF; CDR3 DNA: TGTGCCAGTAGTATGATTCGGGAGTCCTACGAGCAGTACTTC
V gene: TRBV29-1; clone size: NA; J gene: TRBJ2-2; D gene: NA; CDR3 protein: CSGWEPNTGELFF; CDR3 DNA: TGCAGCGGTTGGGAGCCGAACACCGGGGAGCTGTTTTTT
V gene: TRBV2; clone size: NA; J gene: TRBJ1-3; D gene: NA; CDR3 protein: CASSELRGRNSGNTIYF; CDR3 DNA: TGTGCCAGCAGTGAATTGCGGGGGCGCAACTCTGGAAACACCATATATTTT
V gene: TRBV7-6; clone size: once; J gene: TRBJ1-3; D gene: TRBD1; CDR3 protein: CASSSYQGAGNTIYF; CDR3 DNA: TGTGCCAGCAGCTCTTATCAGGGGGCTGGAAACACCATATATTTT
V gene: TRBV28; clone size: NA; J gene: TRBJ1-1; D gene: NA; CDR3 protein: CASIRGEENTEAFF; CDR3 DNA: TGTGCCAGTATAAGAGGGGAGGAGAACACTGAAGCTTTCTTT
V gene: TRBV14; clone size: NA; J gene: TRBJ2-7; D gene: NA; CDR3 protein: CASSQASYEQYF; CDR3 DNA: TGTGCCAGCAGCCAAGCTAGCTACGAGCAGTACTTC
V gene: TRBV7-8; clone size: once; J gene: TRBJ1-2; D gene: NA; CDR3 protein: CASSPAATGNSNYGYTF; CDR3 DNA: TGTGCCAGCAGCCCCGCTGCAACAGGGAACTCTAACTATGGCTACACCTTC
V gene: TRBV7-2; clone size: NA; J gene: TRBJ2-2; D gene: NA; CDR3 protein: CASSPSPRETGELFF; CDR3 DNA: TGTGCCAGCAGTCCTTCCCCCAGGGAAACCGGGGAGCTGTTTTTT
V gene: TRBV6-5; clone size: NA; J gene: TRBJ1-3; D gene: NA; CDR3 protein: CASSYSMSGSGNTIYF; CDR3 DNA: TGTGCCAGCAGTTACTCGATGTCCGGGAGTGGAAACACCATATATTTT
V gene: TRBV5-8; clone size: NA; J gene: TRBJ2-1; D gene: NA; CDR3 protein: CASSTRGGGDNEQFF; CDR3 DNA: TGTGCCAGCAGCACACGTGGGGGGGGCGACAATGAGCAGTTCTTC
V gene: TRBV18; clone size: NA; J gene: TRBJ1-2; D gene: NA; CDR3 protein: CASSPWTPQDNYGYTF; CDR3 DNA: TGTGCCAGCTCACCCTGGACACCGCAAGATAACTATGGCTACACCTTC
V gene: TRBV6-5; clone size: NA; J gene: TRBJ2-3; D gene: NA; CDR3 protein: CASSYSVNGLEYTQYF; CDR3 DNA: TGTGCCAGCAGTTACTCGGTTAACGGGTTGGAGTATACGCAGTATTTT
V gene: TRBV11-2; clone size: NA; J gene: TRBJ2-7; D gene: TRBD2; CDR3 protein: CASSFLSGSDSYEQYF; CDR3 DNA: TGTGCCAGCAGCTTCCTAAGCGGGAGTGACTCCTACGAGCAGTACTTC
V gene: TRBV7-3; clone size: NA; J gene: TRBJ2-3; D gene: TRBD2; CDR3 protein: CASSLTSGGDTQYF; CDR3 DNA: TGTGCCAGCAGCTTGACTAGCGGGGGAGATACGCAGTATTTT
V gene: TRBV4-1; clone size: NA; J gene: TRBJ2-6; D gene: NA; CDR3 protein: CASSPSETAGANVLTF; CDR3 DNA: TGCGCCAGCAGCCCTAGCGAAACTGCTGGGGCCAACGTCCTGACTTTC
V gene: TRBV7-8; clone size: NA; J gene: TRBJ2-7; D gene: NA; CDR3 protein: CASSLTGSGSYEQYF; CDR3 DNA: TGTGCCAGCAGCTTAACCGGGAGTGGATCCTACGAGCAGTACTTC
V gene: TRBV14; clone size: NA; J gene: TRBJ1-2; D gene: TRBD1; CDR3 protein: CASSQDEFSLSGGGYTF; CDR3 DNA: TGTGCCAGCAGCCAAGATGAATTTAGCTTGTCAGGGGGAGGCTACACCTTC
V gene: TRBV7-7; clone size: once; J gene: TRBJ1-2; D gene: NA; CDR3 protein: CASRLGDLVPLYGYTF; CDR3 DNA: TGTGCCAGCAGGTTGGGGGACTTAGTCCCCCTCTATGGCTACACCTTC
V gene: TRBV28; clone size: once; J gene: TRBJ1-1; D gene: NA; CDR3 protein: CASSLQGPNTEAFF; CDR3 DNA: TGTGCCAGCAGTTTACAGGGGCCGAACACTGAAGCTTTCTTT
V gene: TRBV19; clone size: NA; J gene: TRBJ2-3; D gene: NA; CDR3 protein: CASSSRIGGITDTQYF; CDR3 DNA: TGTGCCAGTAGTTCAAGGATAGGCGGGATCACAGATACGCAGTATTTT
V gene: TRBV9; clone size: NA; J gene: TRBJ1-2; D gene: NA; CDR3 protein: CASSMTGGGYGYTF; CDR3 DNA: TGTGCCAGCAGCATGACAGGTGGGGGCTATGGCTACACCTTC
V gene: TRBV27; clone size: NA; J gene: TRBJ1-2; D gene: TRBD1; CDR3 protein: CASSFATGGRGYTF; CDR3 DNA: TGTGCCAGCAGTTTCGCGACAGGGGGCCGGGGCTACACCTTC
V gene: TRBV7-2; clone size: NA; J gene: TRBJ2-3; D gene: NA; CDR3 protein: CASSLVANTDTQYF; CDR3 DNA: TGTGCCAGCAGCTTAGTAGCGAACACAGATACGCAGTATTTT
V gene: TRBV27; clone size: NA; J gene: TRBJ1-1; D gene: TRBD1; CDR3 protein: CASSLDRGNTEAFF; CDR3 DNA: TGTGCCAGCAGTCTAGACAGGGGCAACACTGAAGCTTTCTTT
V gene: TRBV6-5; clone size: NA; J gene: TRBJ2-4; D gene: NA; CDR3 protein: CASSYSGDIQYF; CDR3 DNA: TGTGCCAGCAGTTACAGTGGAGACATTCAGTACTTC
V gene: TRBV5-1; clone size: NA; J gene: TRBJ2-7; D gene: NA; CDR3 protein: CASSLTGSPYEQYF; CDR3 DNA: TGCGCCAGCAGCTTGACAGGGAGCCCCTACGAGCAGTACTTC
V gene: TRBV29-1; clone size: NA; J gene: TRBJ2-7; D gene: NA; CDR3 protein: CSVEEAGAYEQYF; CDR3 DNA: TGCAGCGTTGAAGAGGCAGGTGCCTACGAGCAGTACTTC
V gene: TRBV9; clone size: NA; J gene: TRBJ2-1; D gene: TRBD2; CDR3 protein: CASTFGLAGNNEQFF; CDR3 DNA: TGTGCCAGCACATTCGGACTAGCGGGAAACAATGAGCAGTTCTTC
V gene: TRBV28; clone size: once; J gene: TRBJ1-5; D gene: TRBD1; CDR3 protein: CASSLWTGVKQPQHF; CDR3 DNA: TGTGCCAGCAGTTTATGGACAGGGGTTAAGCAGCCCCAGCATTTT
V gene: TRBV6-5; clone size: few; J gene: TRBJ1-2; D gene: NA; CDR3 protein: CASRENLYGYTF; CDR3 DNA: TGTGCCAGCAGAGAGAACCTCTATGGCTACACCTTC
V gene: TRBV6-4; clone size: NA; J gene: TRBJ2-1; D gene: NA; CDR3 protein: CASSEQGAVNEQFF; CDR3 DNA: TGTGCCAGCAGTGAACAGGGAGCTGTCAATGAGCAGTTCTTC
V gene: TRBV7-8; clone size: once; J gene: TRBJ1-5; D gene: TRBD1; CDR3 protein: CASSSWTGGHQPQHF; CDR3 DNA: TGTGCCAGCAGCTCCTGGACAGGGGGCCATCAGCCCCAGCATTTT
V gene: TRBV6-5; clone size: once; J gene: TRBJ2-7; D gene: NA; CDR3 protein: CASSYGPSYEQYF; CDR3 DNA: TGTGCCAGCAGTTACGGGCCTTCCTACGAGCAGTACTTC
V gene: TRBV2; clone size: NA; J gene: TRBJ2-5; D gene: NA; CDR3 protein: CASKRSGETQYF; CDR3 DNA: TGTGCCAGCAAAAGGAGTGGGGAGACCCAGTACTTC
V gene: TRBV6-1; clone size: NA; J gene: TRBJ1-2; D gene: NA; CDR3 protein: CASSEALQGSGYGYTF; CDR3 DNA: TGTGCCAGCAGTGAAGCGCTTCAGGGGTCAGGATATGGCTACACCTTC
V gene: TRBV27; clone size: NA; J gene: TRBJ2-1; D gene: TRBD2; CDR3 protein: CASSFLAGAFVNEQFF; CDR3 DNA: TGTGCCAGCAGCTTTCTAGCGGGAGCATTTGTCAATGAGCAGTTCTTC
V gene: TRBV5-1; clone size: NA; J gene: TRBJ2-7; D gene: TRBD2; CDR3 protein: CASSLEAGTSGVYEQYF; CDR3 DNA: TGCGCCAGCAGCTTGGAAGCCGGGACTAGCGGGGTCTACGAGCAGTACTTC
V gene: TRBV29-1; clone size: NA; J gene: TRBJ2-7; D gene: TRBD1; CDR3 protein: CSVRTGVLDEQYF; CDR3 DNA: TGCAGCGTGCGGACAGGGGTTCTCGACGAGCAGTACTTC
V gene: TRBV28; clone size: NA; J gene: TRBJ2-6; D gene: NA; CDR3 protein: CASSPQYSGANVLTF; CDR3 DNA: TGTGCCAGCAGCCCCCAGTATTCTGGGGCCAACGTCCTGACTTTC
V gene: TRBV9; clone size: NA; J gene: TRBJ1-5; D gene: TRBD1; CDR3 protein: CASSVAGGINQPQHF; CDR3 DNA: TGTGCCAGCAGCGTAGCAGGGGGCATCAATCAGCCCCAGCATTTT
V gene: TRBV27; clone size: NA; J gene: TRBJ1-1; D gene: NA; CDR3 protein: CASSFSGDTEAFF; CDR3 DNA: TGTGCCAGCAGTTTCTCGGGAGACACTGAAGCTTTCTTT
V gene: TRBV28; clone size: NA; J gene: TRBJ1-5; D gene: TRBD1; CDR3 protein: CASSLSAGGVFLNQPQHF; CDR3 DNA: TGTGCCAGCAGTTTATCGGCAGGGGGCGTCTTCTTGAATCAGCCCCAGCATTTT
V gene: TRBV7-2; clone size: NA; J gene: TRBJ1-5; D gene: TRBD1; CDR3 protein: CASSFSTGTGRLNQPQHF; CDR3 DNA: TGTGCCAGCAGCTTTTCTACCGGGACAGGGAGATTAAATCAGCCCCAGCATTTT
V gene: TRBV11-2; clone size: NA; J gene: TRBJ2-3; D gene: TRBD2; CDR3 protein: CASSLLTSGTDTQYF; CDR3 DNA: TGTGCCAGCAGCTTATTGACTAGCGGCACAGATACGCAGTATTTT
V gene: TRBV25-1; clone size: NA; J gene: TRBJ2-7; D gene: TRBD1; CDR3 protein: CATRQGASYEQYF; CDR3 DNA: TGTGCCACCAGACAGGGGGCTAGTTACGAGCAGTACTTC